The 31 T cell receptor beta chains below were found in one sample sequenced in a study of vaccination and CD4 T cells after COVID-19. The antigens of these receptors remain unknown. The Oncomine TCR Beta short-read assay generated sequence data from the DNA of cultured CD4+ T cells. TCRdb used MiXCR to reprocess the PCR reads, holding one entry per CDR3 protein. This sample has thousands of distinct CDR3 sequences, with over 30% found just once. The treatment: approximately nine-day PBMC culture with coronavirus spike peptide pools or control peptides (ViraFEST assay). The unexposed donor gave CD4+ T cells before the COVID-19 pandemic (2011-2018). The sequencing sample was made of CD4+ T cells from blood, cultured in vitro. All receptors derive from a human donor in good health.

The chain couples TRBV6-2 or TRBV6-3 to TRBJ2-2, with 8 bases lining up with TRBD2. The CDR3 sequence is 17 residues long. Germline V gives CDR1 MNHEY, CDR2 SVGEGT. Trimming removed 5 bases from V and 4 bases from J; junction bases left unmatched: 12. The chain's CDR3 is CASSPPRGGRTTGELFF. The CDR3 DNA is TGTGCCAGCAGTCCGCCCCGGGGGGGGCGTACCACCGGGGAGCTGTTTTTT.

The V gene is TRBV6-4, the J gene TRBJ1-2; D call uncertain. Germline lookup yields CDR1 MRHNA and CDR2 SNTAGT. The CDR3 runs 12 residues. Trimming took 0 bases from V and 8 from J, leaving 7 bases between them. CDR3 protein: CASSDSFGGYTF. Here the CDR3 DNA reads TGTGCCAGCAGTGACTCGTTCGGCGGCTACACCTTC.

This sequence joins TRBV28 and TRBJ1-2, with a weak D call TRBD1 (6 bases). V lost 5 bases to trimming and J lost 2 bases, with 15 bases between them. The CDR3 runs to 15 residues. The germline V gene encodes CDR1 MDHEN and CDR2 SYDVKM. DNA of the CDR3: TGTGCCAGCAGTCCATCAGGGGACGGGAACTATGGCTACACCTTC. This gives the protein CASSPSGDGNYGYTF.

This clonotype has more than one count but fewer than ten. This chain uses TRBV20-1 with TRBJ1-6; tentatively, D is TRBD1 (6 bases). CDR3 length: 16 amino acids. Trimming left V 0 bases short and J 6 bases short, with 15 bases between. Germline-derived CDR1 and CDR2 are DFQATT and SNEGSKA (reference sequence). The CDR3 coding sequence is TGCAGTGCTAGAGATTGGATGGGGGCAGGTAATTCACCCCTCCACTTT. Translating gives CSARDWMGAGNSPLHF.

CDR3 nucleotide sequence: TGTGCCAGCAGTCGCCAAGATTTATATGGCTACACCTTC. It specifies CASSRQDLYGYTF. The chain combines TRBV12-3 or TRBV12-4 with TRBJ1-2, with D uncertain. The germline V and J ends were trimmed by 5 bases and 5 bases, with 12 bases remaining between them. This CDR3 is 13 amino acids long.

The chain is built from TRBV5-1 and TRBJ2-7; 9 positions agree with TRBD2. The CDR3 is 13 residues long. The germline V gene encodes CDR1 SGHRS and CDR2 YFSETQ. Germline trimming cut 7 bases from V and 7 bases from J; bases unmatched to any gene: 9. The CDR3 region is CASQEAGGLEQYF. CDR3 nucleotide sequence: TGCGCCAGCCAAGAGGCGGGGGGGCTTGAGCAGTACTTC.

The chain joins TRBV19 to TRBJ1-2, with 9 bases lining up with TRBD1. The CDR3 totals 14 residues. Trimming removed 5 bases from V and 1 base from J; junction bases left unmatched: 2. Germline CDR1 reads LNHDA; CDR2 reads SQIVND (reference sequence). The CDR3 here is CASSGTGLNYGYTF. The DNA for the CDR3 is TGTGCCAGTAGTGGGACAGGGCTTAACTATGGCTACACCTTC.

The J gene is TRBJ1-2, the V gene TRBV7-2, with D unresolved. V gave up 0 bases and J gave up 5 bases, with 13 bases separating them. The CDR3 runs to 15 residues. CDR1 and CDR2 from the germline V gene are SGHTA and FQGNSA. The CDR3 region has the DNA TGTGCCAGCAGCTTAGCCAACAGCGATACATATGGCTACACCTTC. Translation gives CASSLANSDTYGYTF.

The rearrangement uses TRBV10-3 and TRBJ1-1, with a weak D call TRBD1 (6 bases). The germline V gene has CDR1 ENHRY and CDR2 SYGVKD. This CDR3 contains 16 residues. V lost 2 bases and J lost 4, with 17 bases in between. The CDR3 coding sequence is TGTGCCATCAGTGAGAGGAATTGGTACAGGGCCACTGAAGCTTTCTTT. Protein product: CAISERNWYRATEAFF.

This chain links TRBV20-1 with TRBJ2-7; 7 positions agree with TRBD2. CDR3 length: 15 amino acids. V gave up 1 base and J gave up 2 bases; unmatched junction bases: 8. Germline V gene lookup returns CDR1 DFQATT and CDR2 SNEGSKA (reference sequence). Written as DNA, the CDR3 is TGCAGTGCTAGAGGTCTAGCGGTTACCACCTACGAGCAGTACTTC. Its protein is CSARGLAVTTYEQYF.

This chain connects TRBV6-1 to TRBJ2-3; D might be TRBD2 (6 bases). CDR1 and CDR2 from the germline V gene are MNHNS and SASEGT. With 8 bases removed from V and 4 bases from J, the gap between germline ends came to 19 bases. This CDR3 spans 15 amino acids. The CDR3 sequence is CASFTSEGRPDTQYF. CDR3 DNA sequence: TGTGCCAGCTTTACTTCGGAGGGTAGACCAGATACGCAGTATTTT.

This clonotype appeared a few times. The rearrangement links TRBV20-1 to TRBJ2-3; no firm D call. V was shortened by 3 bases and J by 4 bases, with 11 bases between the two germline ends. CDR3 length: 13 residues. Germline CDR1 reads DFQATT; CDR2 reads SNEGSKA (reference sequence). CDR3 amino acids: CSASRQAADTQYF. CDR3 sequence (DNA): TGCAGTGCTAGTCGGCAGGCCGCAGATACGCAGTATTTT.

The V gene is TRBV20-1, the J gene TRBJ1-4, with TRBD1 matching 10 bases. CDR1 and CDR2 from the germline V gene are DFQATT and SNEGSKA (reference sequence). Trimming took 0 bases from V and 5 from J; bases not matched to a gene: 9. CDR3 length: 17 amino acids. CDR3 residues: CSARDTDRGKGNEKLFF. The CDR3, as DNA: TGCAGTGCTAGAGATACGGACAGGGGGAAAGGAAATGAAAAACTGTTTTTT.

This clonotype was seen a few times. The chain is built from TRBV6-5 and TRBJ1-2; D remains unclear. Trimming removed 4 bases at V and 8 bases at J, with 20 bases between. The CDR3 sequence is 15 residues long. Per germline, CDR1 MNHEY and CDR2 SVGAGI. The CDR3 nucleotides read TGTGCCAGCAGTTCCCCCCCGGGCGCCGAAGACGGCTACACCTTC. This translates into CASSSPPGAEDGYTF.

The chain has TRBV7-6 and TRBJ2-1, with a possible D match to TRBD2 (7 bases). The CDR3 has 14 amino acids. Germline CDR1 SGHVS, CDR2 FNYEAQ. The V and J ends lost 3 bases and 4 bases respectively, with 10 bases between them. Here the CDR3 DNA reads TGTGCCAGCAGCTTGGCGGGGGCGTACAATGAGCAGTTCTTC. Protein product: CASSLAGAYNEQFF.

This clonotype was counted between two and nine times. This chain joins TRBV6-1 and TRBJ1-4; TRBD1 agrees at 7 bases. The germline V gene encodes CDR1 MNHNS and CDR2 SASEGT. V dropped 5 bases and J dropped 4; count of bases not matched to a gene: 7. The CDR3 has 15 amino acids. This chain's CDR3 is CASSPLGQLNEKLFF. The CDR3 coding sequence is TGTGCCAGCAGTCCCCTGGGACAGCTTAATGAAAAACTGTTTTTT.

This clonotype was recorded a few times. The CDR3 is CASSEVLGAAETQYF. The CDR3 DNA follows: TGTGCCAGCAGTGAAGTTCTGGGAGCAGCAGAGACCCAGTACTTC. The rearrangement links TRBV6-1 to TRBJ2-5; D possibly corresponds to TRBD2 (5 bases). In germline, CDR1 is MNHNS, CDR2 SASEGT. CDR3 length equals 15 residues. The V gene lost 1 base and the J gene lost 4 bases, with 13 bases spanning the gap.

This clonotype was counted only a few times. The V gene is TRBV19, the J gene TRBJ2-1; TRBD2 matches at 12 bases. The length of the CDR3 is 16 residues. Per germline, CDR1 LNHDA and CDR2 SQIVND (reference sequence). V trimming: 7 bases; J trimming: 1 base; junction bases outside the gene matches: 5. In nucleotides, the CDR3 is TGTGCCAGTAACCTACTAGCGGGGGGTTCCTACAATGAGCAGTTCTTC. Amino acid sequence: CASNLLAGGSYNEQFF.

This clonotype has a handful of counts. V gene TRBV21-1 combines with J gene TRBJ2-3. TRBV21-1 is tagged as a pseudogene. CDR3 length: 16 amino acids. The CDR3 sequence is CASSKDRHRSADTQYF. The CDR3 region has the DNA TGTGCCAGCAGCAAAGATCGGCATCGAAGCGCAGATACGCAGTATTTT.

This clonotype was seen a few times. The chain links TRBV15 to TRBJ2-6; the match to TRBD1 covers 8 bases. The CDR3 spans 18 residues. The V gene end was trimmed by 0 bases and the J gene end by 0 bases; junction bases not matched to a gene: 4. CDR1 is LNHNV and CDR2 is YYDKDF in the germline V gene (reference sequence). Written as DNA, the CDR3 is TGTGCCACCAGCAGAGAGGACAGGGTCGGCTCTGGGGCCAACGTCCTGACTTTC. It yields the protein CATSREDRVGSGANVLTF. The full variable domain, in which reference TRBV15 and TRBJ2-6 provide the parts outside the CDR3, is DAMVIQNPRYQVTQFGKPVTLSCSQTLNHNVMYWYQQKSSQAPKLLFHYYDKDFNNEADTPDNFQSRRPNTSFCFLDIRSPGLGDTAMYLCATSREDRVGSGANVLTFGAGSRLTVL.

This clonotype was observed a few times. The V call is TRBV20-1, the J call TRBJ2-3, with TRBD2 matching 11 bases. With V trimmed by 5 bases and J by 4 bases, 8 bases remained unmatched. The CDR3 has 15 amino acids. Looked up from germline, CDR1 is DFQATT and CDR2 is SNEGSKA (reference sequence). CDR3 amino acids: CSALNGGLAADTQYF. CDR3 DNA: TGCAGTGCTCTGAATGGGGGACTAGCGGCAGATACGCAGTATTTT.

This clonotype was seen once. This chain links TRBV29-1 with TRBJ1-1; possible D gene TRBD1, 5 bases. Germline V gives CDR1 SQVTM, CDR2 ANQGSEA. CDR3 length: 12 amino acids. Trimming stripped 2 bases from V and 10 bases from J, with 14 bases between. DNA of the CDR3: TGCAGCGTTGAACAAAAGGGACCGGGAGCTTTCTTT. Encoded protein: CSVEQKGPGAFF.

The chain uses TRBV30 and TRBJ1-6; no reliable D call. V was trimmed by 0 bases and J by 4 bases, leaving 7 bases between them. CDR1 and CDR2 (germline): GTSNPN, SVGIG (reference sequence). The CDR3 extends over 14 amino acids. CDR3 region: CAWSVTRYNSPLHF. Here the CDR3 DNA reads TGTGCCTGGAGTGTTACCCGATATAATTCACCCCTCCACTTT.

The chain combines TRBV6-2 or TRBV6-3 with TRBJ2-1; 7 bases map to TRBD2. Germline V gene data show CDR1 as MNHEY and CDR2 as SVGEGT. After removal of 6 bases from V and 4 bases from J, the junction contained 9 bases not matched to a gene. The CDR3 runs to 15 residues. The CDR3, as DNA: TGTGCCAGCAGGCCCCCGGGACTAATTTACAATGAGCAGTTCTTC. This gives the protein CASRPPGLIYNEQFF.

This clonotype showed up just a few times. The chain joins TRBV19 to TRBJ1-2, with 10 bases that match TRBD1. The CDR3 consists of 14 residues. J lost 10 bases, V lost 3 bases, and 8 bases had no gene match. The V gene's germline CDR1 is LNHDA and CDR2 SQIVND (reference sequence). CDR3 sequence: CASSMEDRGFIYTF. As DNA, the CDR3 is TGTGCCAGTAGTATGGAGGACAGGGGGTTTATCTACACCTTC.

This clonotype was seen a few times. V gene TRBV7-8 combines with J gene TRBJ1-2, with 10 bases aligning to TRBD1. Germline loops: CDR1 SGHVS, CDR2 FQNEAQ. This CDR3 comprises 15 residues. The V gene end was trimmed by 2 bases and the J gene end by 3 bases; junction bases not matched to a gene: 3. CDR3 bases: TGTGCCAGCAGCTTAAGAGGGACAGGGGACTATGGCTACACCTTC. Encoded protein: CASSLRGTGDYGYTF. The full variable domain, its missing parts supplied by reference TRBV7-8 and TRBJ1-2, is GAGVSQSPRYKVAKRGQDVALRCDPISGHVSLFWYQQALGQGPEFLTYFQNEAQLDKSGLPSDRFFAERPEGSVSTLKIQRTQQEDSAVYLCASSLRGTGDYGYTFGSGTRLTVV.

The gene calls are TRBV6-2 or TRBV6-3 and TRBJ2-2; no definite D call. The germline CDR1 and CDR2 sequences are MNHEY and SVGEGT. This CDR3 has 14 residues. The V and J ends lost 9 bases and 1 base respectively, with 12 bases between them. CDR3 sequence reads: CASLRTQNTGELFF. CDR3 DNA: TGTGCCAGTCTACGGACCCAGAACACCGGGGAGCTGTTTTTT.

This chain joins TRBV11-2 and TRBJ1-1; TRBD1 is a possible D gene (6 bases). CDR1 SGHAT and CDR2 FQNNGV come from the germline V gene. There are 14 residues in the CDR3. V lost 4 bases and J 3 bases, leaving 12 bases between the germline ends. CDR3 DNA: TGTGCCAGCAGCTCTATAACAGGGTACACTGAAGCTTTCTTT. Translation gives CASSSITGYTEAFF.

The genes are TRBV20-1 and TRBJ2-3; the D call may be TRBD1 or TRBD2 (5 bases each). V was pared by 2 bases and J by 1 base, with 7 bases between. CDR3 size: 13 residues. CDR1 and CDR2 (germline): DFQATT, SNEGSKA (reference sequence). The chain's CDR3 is CSARRGGTDTQYF. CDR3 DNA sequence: TGCAGTGCTAGAAGAGGGGGCACAGATACGCAGTATTTT.

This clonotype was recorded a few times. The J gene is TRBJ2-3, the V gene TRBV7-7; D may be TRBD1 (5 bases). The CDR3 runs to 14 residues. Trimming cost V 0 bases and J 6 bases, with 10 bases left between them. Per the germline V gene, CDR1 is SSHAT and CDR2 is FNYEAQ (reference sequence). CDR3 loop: CASSLARGSDTQYF. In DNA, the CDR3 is TGTGCCAGCAGCTTAGCAAGGGGCAGTGATACGCAGTATTTT. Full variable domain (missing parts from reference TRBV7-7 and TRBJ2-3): GAGVSQSPRYKVTKRGQDVTLRCDPISSHATLYWYQQALGQGPEFLTYFNYEAQPDKSGLPSDRFSAERPEGSISTLTIQRTEQRDSAMYRCASSLARGSDTQYFGPGTRLTVL.

In DNA form, the CDR3 reads TGTGCCAGCAGTTACCCGGGGACGGGACAAGATACGCAGTATTTT. This encodes CASSYPGTGQDTQYF. The chain combines TRBV6-2 or TRBV6-3 with TRBJ2-3, with a weak D call TRBD1 (6 bases). The CDR3 covers 15 residues. Germline V lookup: CDR1 MNHEY, CDR2 SVGEGT. Trimming took off 2 bases at V and 5 bases at J, with 14 bases between the two ends.